One and the same sample provided the 32 T cell receptor beta chains below, sequenced in a study of blood T cell repertoires in COVID-19. Assay used: immunoSEQ multiplex PCR; TCRdb lists only in-frame clones, some missing. The sample has about 170,000 clones, 80% to 90% seen once. The sequenced sample consisted of PBMCs or T cells enriched from blood (not recorded which). The source of these receptors is a woman aged 50 to 65 in a cohort exposed to, infected with or recovered from COVID-19 (not recorded which).

The gene calls are TRBV6-1 and TRBJ1-2; no firm D call. Germline loops: CDR1 MNHNS, CDR2 SASEGT. Trimming took 1 base from V and 4 from J, leaving 7 bases between them. This CDR3 has 13 residues. CDR3 in amino acids: CASSEGHSYGYTF. In DNA form, the CDR3 reads TGTGCCAGCAGTGAAGGACATAGCTATGGCTACACCTTC.

This rearrangement joins TRBV28 to TRBJ1-1; 7 nucleotides match TRBD1. V shed 5 bases, J shed 5 bases, and the junction held 8 bases outside the gene matches. This CDR3 is 14 amino acids long. Germline V gene sequence: CDR1 MDHEN, CDR2 SYDVKM. The CDR3 is CASSPPAGGTEAFF. The CDR3 DNA reads as TGTGCCAGCAGTCCCCCCGCAGGGGGGACTGAAGCTTTCTTT.

The count of this clone is one. This rearrangement joins TRBV7-3 to TRBJ2-7; 8 bases are a match to TRBD1. This CDR3 has 13 amino acids. The V segment lost 3 bases and the J segment 3 bases; nucleotides outside the gene matches: 1. Germline-derived CDR1 and CDR2 are SGHTA and FQGTGA. The CDR3 is CASSFDRGYEQYF. The CDR3 DNA sequence: TGTGCCAGCAGCTTCGACAGGGGCTACGAGCAGTACTTC.

This clone was detected once. The rearrangement joins TRBV6-5 to TRBJ2-3; TRBD1 agrees at 8 bases. V shed 6 bases, J shed 1 base, and the junction held 6 bases outside the gene matches. The germline gives CDR1 MNHEY, CDR2 SVGAGI. CDR3 length equals 15 residues. CDR3 in amino acids: CASRDPGQGTDTQYF. DNA for the CDR3: TGTGCCAGCAGAGATCCGGGACAGGGCACAGATACGCAGTATTTT.

The chain uses TRBV7-6 and TRBJ2-3, with TRBD2 as a possible D gene (5 bases). Germline loops: CDR1 SGHVS, CDR2 FNYEAQ. The V gene lost 2 bases and the J gene lost 1 base, with 7 bases spanning the gap. The CDR3 extends over 14 amino acids. The CDR3 loop is CASSLQEGTDTQYF. The CDR3 DNA reads as TGTGCCAGCAGCTTACAGGAGGGCACAGATACGCAGTATTTT.

The gene calls are TRBV11-1 and TRBJ1-1; a possible D gene is TRBD1 (6 bases). This CDR3 is built from 14 residues. Trimming took 2 bases from V and 3 from J, leaving 10 bases between them. CDR1 and CDR2 from the germline V gene are SGHAT and FQDESV (reference sequence). CDR3 DNA sequence: TGTGCCAGCAGCTTATTTGAGGGGGACACTGAAGCTTTCTTT. Amino acids: CASSLFEGDTEAFF.

This clone appeared once. The V and J genes are TRBV12-3 or TRBV12-4 and TRBJ1-2; a weak D match, TRBD1 (5 bases). The ends were cut back, 7 bases at V and 4 bases at J, with 13 bases in the middle. This CDR3 has 13 amino acids. The CDR3 bases are TGTGCCAGCACCCCGGGGGGTCCCTATGGCTACACCTTC. It is translated as CASTPGGPYGYTF.

This clone was detected once. The chain employs TRBV18 and TRBJ2-1; TRBD1 agrees at 8 bases. The CDR3 has 16 residues. Trimming cost V 3 bases and J 4 bases; bases outside gene matches: 8. Germline V gene sequence: CDR1 KGHSH, CDR2 LQKENI. CDR3 in amino acids: CASSPRPGQDYNEQFF. The CDR3 nucleotides are TGTGCCAGCTCACCGCGACCGGGACAGGATTACAATGAGCAGTTCTTC.

This chain uses TRBV9 with TRBJ1-3; D is perhaps TRBD1 (5 bases). Trimming cost V 4 bases and J 0 bases, with 8 bases left between them. The germline V gene has CDR1 SGDLS and CDR2 YYNGEE. The CDR3 runs to 14 residues. This CDR3 is CASSTDSSGNTIYF. The CDR3 DNA reads as TGTGCCAGCAGCACTGACAGCTCTGGAAACACCATATATTTT.

This chain's CDR3 is CAWSVPSGQGGNTIYF. The CDR3 DNA follows: TGTGCCTGGAGTGTACCCTCTGGACAGGGAGGAAACACCATATATTTT. This sequence joins TRBV30 and TRBJ1-3; TRBD1 agrees at 8 bases. V lost 0 bases and J lost 4; bases outside the gene matches: 8. CDR1 and CDR2 from the germline V gene are GTSNPN and SVGIG (reference sequence). The CDR3 covers 16 residues.

The J gene is TRBJ1-1, the V gene TRBV6-5, with D unclear. There are 13 residues in the CDR3. Germline V CDR1 and CDR2: MNHEY, SVGAGI. V lost 5 bases and J lost 0, with 7 bases in between. CDR3 sequence (DNA): TGTGCCAGCAGTCGACTTTTGAACACTGAAGCTTTCTTT. Translated, it gives CASSRLLNTEAFF.

This chain uses TRBV29-1 with TRBJ2-5; D perhaps matches TRBD1 (6 bases). The CDR3 covers 14 residues. Trimming removed 5 bases from V and 1 base from J, with 14 bases in between. The germline V gene encodes CDR1 SQVTM and CDR2 ANQGSEA. CDR3 region: CSVLRPQGQETQYF. The CDR3 bases are TGCAGCGTTCTCCGTCCACAGGGCCAAGAGACCCAGTACTTC.

The chain is built from TRBV2 and TRBJ2-2; no reliable D call. Germline V lookup: CDR1 SNHLY, CDR2 FYNNEI. V lost 4 bases and J 6 bases, leaving 9 bases between the germline ends. CDR3 length equals 13 residues. Here the CDR3 DNA reads TGTGCCAGCAGTGCTGGTAGCCCCGGGGAGCTGTTTTTT. This translates into CASSAGSPGELFF.

This clone came up a few times. The chain combines TRBV3-1 (or the pseudogene TRBV3-2) with TRBJ2-7, with D perhaps TRBD2 (6 bases). CDR3 length equals 17 residues. The germline V gene has CDR1 LGHDT and CDR2 YNNKEL (reference sequence). V lost 1 base, J lost 3 bases, and 19 bases lay in between. Here the CDR3 DNA reads TGTGCCAGCAGCCAAGGGGGGTTCCTAAGCGGGCTCTACGAGCAGTACTTC. It encodes CASSQGGFLSGLYEQYF.

This sequence joins TRBV3-1 (or the pseudogene TRBV3-2) and TRBJ2-1; D is unresolved. CDR3 size: 11 residues. The germline gives CDR1 LGHDT, CDR2 YNNKEL (reference sequence). V lost 3 bases and J lost 10, with 7 bases in between. The CDR3 DNA sequence: TGTGCCAGCAGCCAGTCTGAGGAGCAGTTCTTC. It specifies CASSQSEEQFF.

This clone was observed a handful of times. The CDR3 DNA follows: TGTGCCAGCAGCCAAGATCAGGGGGGCGAAGATACGCAGTATTTT. Amino acids: CASSQDQGGEDTQYF. V and J are TRBV4-2 and TRBJ2-3; the D gene is possibly TRBD1 (7 bases). Trimming cost V 0 bases and J 5 bases, with 12 bases left between them. The length of the CDR3 is 15 residues. Germline CDR1 is LGHNA and CDR2 is YNFKEQ.

J is TRBJ1-5 and V is TRBV19; 8 bases are shared with TRBD1. This CDR3 has 17 amino acids. The J segment lost 7 bases and the V segment lost 7 bases, leaving 18 bases of the junction unmatched. Germline-derived CDR1 and CDR2 are LNHDA and SQIVND (reference sequence). In DNA form, the CDR3 reads TGTGCCAGTACCTCCCTGGGGGACAGGACACCAGGCCAGCCCCAGCATTTT. It specifies CASTSLGDRTPGQPQHF.

This chain joins TRBV5-6 and TRBJ2-7; 8 bases are shared with TRBD1. The J segment lost 6 bases and the V segment lost 1 base, leaving 9 bases of the junction unmatched. Germline assignment: CDR1 SGHDT and CDR2 YYEEEE. The CDR3 is 15 amino acids. The CDR3 bases are TGTGCCAGCAGCTTGCAGGGGGCCGGGACTCTCGAGCAGTACTTC. It encodes CASSLQGAGTLEQYF.

Note on this clone: Additional DNA sequences in this sample encode the identical CDR3. V usage is TRBV18 and J usage is TRBJ1-2; unclear D gene. The CDR3 spans 13 residues. The V end was cut by 3 bases, the J end by 3 bases, with 8 bases between. Germline lookup yields CDR1 KGHSH and CDR2 LQKENI. This CDR3 reads CASSPGQDYGYTF. In DNA form, the CDR3 reads TGTGCCAGCTCACCGGGTCAGGACTATGGCTACACCTTC.

The chain carries TRBV7-3 and TRBJ2-3, with TRBD1 matching over 9 bases. V was pared by 7 bases and J by 1 base, with 6 bases of the junction left unmatched. This CDR3 is built from 15 residues. Looked up from germline, CDR1 is SGHTA and CDR2 is FQGTGA. CDR3 loop: CASKDRGVGTDTQYF. CDR3 sequence (DNA): TGTGCCAGCAAGGACAGGGGCGTGGGCACAGATACGCAGTATTTT.

The gene calls are TRBV30 and TRBJ1-6, with a possible D match to TRBD1 (6 bases). Trimming removed 4 bases at V and 9 bases at J, with 13 bases between. Germline V CDR1 and CDR2: GTSNPN, SVGIG (reference sequence). The CDR3 is made up of 13 amino acids. As DNA, the CDR3 is TGTGCCTGGAATCCACAGACAGGTTCACCCCTCCACTTT. It yields the protein CAWNPQTGSPLHF.

The chain employs TRBV20-1 and TRBJ1-5; a possible D gene is TRBD1 (5 bases). V was pared by 3 bases and J by 6 bases, with 18 bases between. The CDR3 contains 15 residues. CDR1 DFQATT and CDR2 SNEGSKA come from the germline V gene (reference sequence). Here the CDR3 reads CSASRQGRGGQPQHF. CDR3 nucleotide sequence: TGCAGTGCTAGTAGGCAGGGTAGAGGCGGTCAGCCCCAGCATTTT.

The rearrangement links TRBV11-2 to TRBJ2-1; D is unresolved. The germline V gene has CDR1 SGHAT and CDR2 FQNNGV. V was shortened by 6 bases and J by 4 bases, with 19 bases between the two germline ends. The CDR3 has 16 amino acids. The CDR3 spells CASSPTGSSRYNEQFF. The CDR3 coding sequence is TGTGCCAGCAGTCCGACCGGGTCTTCGAGGTACAATGAGCAGTTCTTC.

The chain uses TRBV19 and TRBJ1-6; no clear D gene. The germline V gene encodes CDR1 LNHDA and CDR2 SQIVND (reference sequence). V was trimmed by 7 bases and J by 3 bases, leaving 7 bases between them. There are 13 residues in the CDR3. The DNA of the CDR3 is TGTGCCAGTAACACAGTCTATAATTCACCCCTCCACTTT. Encoded protein: CASNTVYNSPLHF. Full variable domain (rest looked up from reference TRBV19 and TRBJ1-6): DGGITQSPKYLFRKEGQNVTLSCEQNLNHDAMYWYRQDPGQGLRLIYYSQIVNDFQKGDIAEGYSVSREKKESFPLTVTSAQKNPTAFYLCASNTVYNSPLHFGNGTRLTVT.

This rearrangement joins TRBV28 to TRBJ2-7, with 15 bases identical to TRBD2. The CDR3 extends over 15 amino acids. With 7 bases clipped from V and 4 bases from J, the junction kept 5 bases outside the gene matches. Germline V CDR1 and CDR2: MDHEN, SYDVKM. CDR3 DNA sequence: TGTGCCAGCACTCCTGGGACTAGCGGGAGGTACGAGCAGTACTTC. Translating it yields CASTPGTSGRYEQYF.

This clone was found many times. This chain uses TRBV7-2 with TRBJ2-1; 9 bases match TRBD2. Germline V lookup: CDR1 SGHTA, CDR2 FQGNSA. The CDR3 runs 15 residues. The V segment lost 2 bases and the J segment 9 bases; nucleotides outside the gene matches: 8. CDR3 in amino acids: CASSLRGLASGEQFF. The CDR3 DNA follows: TGTGCCAGCAGCTTACGGGGACTAGCTTCGGGTGAGCAGTTCTTC. Using reference TRBV7-2 and TRBJ2-1 for the parts outside the CDR3, the full variable domain is GAGVSQSPSNKVTEKGKDVELRCDPISGHTALYWYRQSLGQGLEFLIYFQGNSAPDKSGLPSDRFSAERTGGSVSTLTIQRTQQEDSAVYLCASSLRGLASGEQFFGPGTRLTVL.

The J gene is TRBJ2-3, the V gene TRBV6-5; 9 positions match TRBD1. After removal of 6 bases from V and 6 bases from J, the junction contained 7 bases not matched to a gene. Germline CDR1 is MNHEY and CDR2 is SVGAGI. The CDR3 has 14 residues. Here the CDR3 reads CASRLGQGVDTQYF. CDR3 coding DNA: TGTGCCAGCAGGTTGGGACAGGGTGTCGATACGCAGTATTTT.

The chain recombines TRBV9 with TRBJ2-1; 11 positions match TRBD2. The CDR3 sequence is 15 residues long. Germline V lookup: CDR1 SGDLS, CDR2 YYNGEE. Trimming cost V 0 bases and J 12 bases; bases outside gene matches: 8. The CDR3 nucleotides read TGTGCCAGCAGCGTAGATAGCGGGGGGGCCGCGGTGCAGTTCTTC. It yields the protein CASSVDSGGAAVQFF.

The genes are TRBV24-1 and TRBJ2-3; tentative D call: TRBD1 (5 bases). V was clipped by 8 bases and J by 0 bases, with 14 bases between them. This CDR3 is 15 amino acids long. Germline loops: CDR1 KGHDR, CDR2 SFDVKD. CDR3 sequence (DNA): TGTGCCACCACCAACGGGCAGGGTAGCACAGATACGCAGTATTTT. This encodes CATTNGQGSTDTQYF.

V and J are TRBV19 and TRBJ1-1; 10 positions agree with TRBD1. Germline V lookup: CDR1 LNHDA, CDR2 SQIVND (reference sequence). After removal of 3 bases from V and 4 bases from J, the junction contained 5 bases not matched to a gene. The CDR3 is 15 amino acids. The CDR3 bases are TGTGCCAGTAGTATCACCGGACAGGGGGGCACTGAAGCTTTCTTT. Its protein is CASSITGQGGTEAFF.

A few counts support this clone. The chain joins TRBV7-2 to TRBJ1-4; tentative D call: TRBD1 (5 bases). The CDR3 is made up of 14 amino acids. Trimming removed 1 base at V and 7 bases at J, with 10 bases between. Germline V gene lookup returns CDR1 SGHTA and CDR2 FQGNSA. CDR3 region: CASSLDSGAEKLFF. The DNA of the CDR3 is TGTGCCAGCAGCTTAGATAGTGGGGCTGAAAAACTGTTTTTT.

V and J are TRBV5-1 and TRBJ2-7, with 7 bases lining up with TRBD1. The V segment lost 4 bases and the J segment 3 bases; nucleotides outside the gene matches: 7. The CDR3 has 14 amino acids. Germline lookup yields CDR1 SGHRS and CDR2 YFSETQ. The CDR3 spells CASSPLPGGYEQYF. As DNA, the CDR3 is TGCGCCAGCAGCCCCCTCCCAGGGGGCTACGAGCAGTACTTC.